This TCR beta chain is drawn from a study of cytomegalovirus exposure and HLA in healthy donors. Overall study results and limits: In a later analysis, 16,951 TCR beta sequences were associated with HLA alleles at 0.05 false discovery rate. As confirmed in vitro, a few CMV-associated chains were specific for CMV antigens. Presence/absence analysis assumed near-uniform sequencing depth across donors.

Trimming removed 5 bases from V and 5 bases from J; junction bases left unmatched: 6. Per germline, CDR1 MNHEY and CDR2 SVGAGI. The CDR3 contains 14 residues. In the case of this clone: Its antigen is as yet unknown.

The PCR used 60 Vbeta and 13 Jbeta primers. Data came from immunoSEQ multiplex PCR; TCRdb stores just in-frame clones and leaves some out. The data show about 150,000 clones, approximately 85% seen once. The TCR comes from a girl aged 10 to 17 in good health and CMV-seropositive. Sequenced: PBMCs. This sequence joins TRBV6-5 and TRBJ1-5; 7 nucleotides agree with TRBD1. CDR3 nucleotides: TGTGCCAGCAGTACCGGGACAGCCGATCAGCCCCAGCATTTT. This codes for CASSTGTADQPQHF.